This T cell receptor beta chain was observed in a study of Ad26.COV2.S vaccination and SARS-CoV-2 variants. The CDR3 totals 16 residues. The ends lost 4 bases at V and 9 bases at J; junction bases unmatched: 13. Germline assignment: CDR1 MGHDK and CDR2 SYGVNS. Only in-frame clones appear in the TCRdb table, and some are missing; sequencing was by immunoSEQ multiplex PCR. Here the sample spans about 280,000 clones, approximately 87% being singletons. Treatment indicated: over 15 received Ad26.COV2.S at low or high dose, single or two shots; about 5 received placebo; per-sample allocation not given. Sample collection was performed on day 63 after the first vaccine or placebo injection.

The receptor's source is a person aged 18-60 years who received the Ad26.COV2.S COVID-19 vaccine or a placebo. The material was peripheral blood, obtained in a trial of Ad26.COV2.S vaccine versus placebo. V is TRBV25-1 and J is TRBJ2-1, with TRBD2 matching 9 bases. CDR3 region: CASSGYLAGKIGEQFF. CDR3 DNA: TGTGCCAGCAGTGGATATCTAGCGGGAAAGATCGGTGAGCAGTTCTTC.